This T cell receptor (beta chain) was captured by sequencing in a study of regulatory T cells in long-lasting Graves disease. Study-level background: Antithyroid drug exposure in newly diagnosed Graves' patients had lasted under 3 months. Study-level findings and limits: Persistent disease preferred TRBV28, TRBJ1-2 and TRBJ2-5. Thyroid tissue was not sampled; only peripheral blood was.

For TCR beta, libraries came from iRepertoire HTBI primers and Arm-PCR of CDR3 regions. TCRdb itself ran the multiplex PCR reads through MiXCR, one entry per CDR3 protein. The sample records some 460,000 distinct CDR3 sequences, around 16% being singletons. The time point here: newly diagnosed GD, antithyroid drugs for less than 3 months. Following extraction of RNA from PBMCs, that RNA was used to make the TCR library. This clonotype was counted between two and nine times. Its antigen remains unidentified. V was shortened by 2 bases and J by 4 bases, with 14 bases between the two germline ends. CDR1 and CDR2 from the germline V gene are SGHAT and FQNNGV. This CDR3 has 16 amino acids. These records were also assigned to another study, of T cells in Graves' hyperthyroidism and ophthalmopathy.

The material sequenced was peripheral blood mononuclear cells (PBMCs), taken at new diagnosis, from a patient treated with antithyroid drugs. The TCR originated in a middle-aged man with Graves disease. The chain joins TRBV11-2 to TRBJ2-2; D may correspond to TRBD1 or TRBD2 (6 bases each). The CDR3 nucleotides are TGTGCCAGCAGCTTAAGTGGGGGGCGCACCACCGGGGAGCTGTTTTTT. Encoded protein: CASSLSGGRTTGELFF.